This entry lists 27 T cell receptor beta chains sequenced from one sample in a study of cytomegalovirus exposure and HLA in healthy donors. PCR amplification relied on 60 Vbeta primers (plus 13 Jbeta primers). Sequencing used immunoSEQ multiplex PCR; TCRdb keeps in-frame clones, though not all of them. Of nearly 95,000 clones detected, about 8% appear once; the ten largest clones hold approximately 2.4%. The sequenced sample was PBMCs. Receptor source: a man between 45 and 60 years old in good health and CMV-seronegative.

This clone was detected only a few times. The chain recombines TRBV7-2 with TRBJ2-2, with 12 bases fitting TRBD2. CDR1 and CDR2 from the germline V gene are SGHTA and FQGNSA. This CDR3 contains 16 residues. Trimming cost V 5 bases and J 13 bases; bases outside gene matches: 14. The CDR3 DNA sequence: TGTGCCAGCAGCCCCCCTACTAGCGGGAGGTCCCGAGTGCTGTTTTTT. It codes for CASSPPTSGRSRVLFF.

V gene TRBV28 combines with J gene TRBJ2-6, with no clear D. Trimming pared 8 bases from V and 0 bases from J, leaving 5 bases between. Germline lookup yields CDR1 MDHEN and CDR2 SYDVKM. CDR3 length: 13 amino acids. The CDR3 DNA is TGTGCCAGCGTAGTCTCTGGGGCCAACGTCCTGACTTTC. Translation gives CASVVSGANVLTF.

This clone has only a few counts. The chain links TRBV6-1 to TRBJ2-3, with 12 bases aligning to TRBD2. The CDR3 runs 17 residues. V lost 3 bases to trimming and J lost 0 bases; unmatched junction nucleotides: 4. Germline CDR1 MNHNS, CDR2 SASEGT. The CDR3 sequence is CASSETLAGGSTDTQYF. CDR3 DNA: TGTGCCAGCAGTGAGACACTAGCGGGGGGTAGCACAGATACGCAGTATTTT.

This clone was detected a few times. V gene TRBV18 combines with J gene TRBJ2-7, with D possibly being TRBD2 (6 bases). The V and J ends lost 6 bases and 0 bases respectively, with 9 bases between them. CDR3 length equals 13 residues. Germline V CDR1 and CDR2: KGHSH, LQKENI. DNA of the CDR3: TGTGCCAGCTCGTCCGGGGGCTCCTACGAGCAGTACTTC. It translates to CASSSGGSYEQYF.

This clone was seen a handful of times. The gene calls are TRBV28 and TRBJ1-2, with D perhaps matching TRBD1 (6 bases). The CDR3 runs 15 residues. Trimming cost V 6 bases and J 7 bases, with 21 bases left between them. CDR1 MDHEN and CDR2 SYDVKM come from the germline V gene. The CDR3 loop is CASRAPGHREGGYTF. The CDR3, as DNA: TGTGCCAGCAGGGCGCCGGGACACCGGGAGGGTGGCTACACCTTC.

There are a few counts of this clone. The V and J genes are TRBV5-5 and TRBJ2-3; 11 bases are shared with TRBD1. Germline lookup yields CDR1 SGHKS and CDR2 YYEKEE (reference sequence). Trimming took 3 bases from V and 4 from J; bases not matched to a gene: 1. The CDR3 is 14 amino acids. CDR3 nucleotide sequence: TGTGCCAGCAGCTGGGACAGGGGGGCAGATACGCAGTATTTT. It is translated as CASSWDRGADTQYF.

This clone was counted between two and nine times. The rearrangement joins TRBV5-6 to TRBJ2-7; TRBD2 aligns across 12 bases. The CDR3 length is 15 residues. V trimming: 5 bases; J trimming: 3 bases; junction bases outside the gene matches: 6. The germline gives CDR1 SGHDT, CDR2 YYEEEE. This chain's CDR3 is CASSLTSGGVYEQYF. The CDR3 DNA reads as TGTGCCAGCAGTCTGACTAGCGGGGGTGTCTACGAGCAGTACTTC.

This clone was found a few times. The junction departs from the called germline gene at one end, perhaps through a read error. The rearrangement links TRBV7-7 to TRBJ2-5; D not resolved. CDR1 and CDR2 from the germline V gene are SSHAT and FNYEAQ (reference sequence). The CDR3 has 15 amino acids. Here the CDR3 reads CASSIKSPPSGTQYF. As DNA, the CDR3 is TGTGCTAGCAGCATCAAAAGCCCCCCATCGGGGACCCAGTACTTC. Based on the CDR3 plus reference TRBV7-7 and TRBJ2-5, the full variable domain is GAGVSQSPRYKVTKRGQDVTLRCDPISSHATLYWYQQALGQGPEFLTYFNYEAQPDKSGLPSDRFSAERPEGSISTLTIQRTEQRDSAMYRCASSIKSPPSGTQYFGPGTRLLVL.

This clone has only a few counts. The genes are TRBV6-5 and TRBJ2-7, with a tentative D call TRBD1 (6 bases). V was trimmed by 8 bases and J by 2 bases, leaving 13 bases between them. The CDR3 runs to 13 residues. Per the germline V gene, CDR1 is MNHEY and CDR2 is SVGAGI. Here the CDR3 reads CASGSGTPYEQYF. For the CDR3, the DNA is TGTGCCAGCGGATCCGGGACACCCTACGAGCAGTACTTC.

This clone was counted a few times. The chain uses TRBV6-5 and TRBJ2-7; D ambiguous. The V gene's germline CDR1 is MNHEY and CDR2 SVGAGI. V was trimmed by 2 bases and J by 3 bases, leaving 8 bases between them. This CDR3 is 13 amino acids long. CDR3 DNA: TGTGCCAGCAGTTACGCGTCGGGCTACGAGCAGTACTTC. Translation: CASSYASGYEQYF.

This clone was counted between two and nine times. The V call is TRBV18, the J call TRBJ1-1; 8 nucleotides agree with TRBD1. Per the germline V gene, CDR1 is KGHSH and CDR2 is LQKENI. Trimming at V came to 6 bases and at J to 5 bases, leaving 8 bases not matched to a gene. The length of the CDR3 is 14 residues. This CDR3 reads CASSNTGGGTEAFF. CDR3 DNA: TGTGCCAGCTCTAACACAGGGGGGGGTACTGAAGCTTTCTTT. Filled out from reference TRBV18 and TRBJ1-1, the complete variable domain reads NAGVMQNPRHLVRRRGQEARLRCSPMKGHSHVYWYRQLPEEGLKFMVYLQKENIIDESGMPKERFSAEFPKEGPSILRIQQVVRGDSAAYFCASSNTGGGTEAFFGQGTRLTVV.

The chain carries TRBV5-4 and TRBJ2-6; tentative D call: TRBD2 (5 bases). Trimming removed 8 bases at V and 3 bases at J, with 12 bases between. The germline CDR1 and CDR2 sequences are SGHNT and YYREEE (reference sequence). The CDR3 has 14 residues. The DNA of the CDR3 is TGTGCCAGTTCCGGGAAATATGGGGCCAACGTCCTGACTTTC. It yields the protein CASSGKYGANVLTF.

The chain links TRBV28 to TRBJ1-6, with D perhaps matching TRBD1 (5 bases). V was trimmed by 7 bases and J by 11 bases, leaving 12 bases between them. There are 12 residues in the CDR3. Germline V gene data show CDR1 as MDHEN and CDR2 as SYDVKM. The CDR3 bases are TGTGCCAGCACCTCCGGGGGGGCACCCCTCCACTTT. Its protein product is CASTSGGAPLHF.

V usage is TRBV11-3 and J usage is TRBJ2-7; 9 bases align to TRBD1. J gave up 5 bases and V 6 bases, and 11 bases lay outside the gene matches. CDR1 is SGHNT, CDR2 YENEEA, per germline. The length of the CDR3 is 15 residues. CDR3 bases: TGTGCCAGCAGACAGGACAGGGGCTGGTTCCACGAGCAGTACTTC. Amino acid sequence: CASRQDRGWFHEQYF.

The CDR3 region is CASSVDRPDEQFF. The CDR3 nucleotides read TGCGCCAGCAGCGTGGACAGGCCGGATGAGCAGTTCTTC. This chain links TRBV5-1 with TRBJ2-1, with TRBD1 matching 7 bases. V lost 4 bases, J lost 8 bases, and 6 bases stayed unmatched. The germline gives CDR1 SGHRS, CDR2 YFSETQ. The CDR3 runs to 13 residues.

In its sample, this clone was seen a few times. This chain joins TRBV6-1 and TRBJ2-2, with D possibly matching TRBD1 (5 bases). The CDR3 is made up of 15 amino acids. The V and J ends lost 5 bases and 0 bases respectively, with 10 bases between them. Germline lookup yields CDR1 MNHNS and CDR2 SASEGT. The CDR3 sequence: CASSSQVSNTGELFF. Here the CDR3 DNA reads TGTGCCAGCAGTTCACAGGTTTCGAACACCGGGGAGCTGTTTTTT.

This clone turned up a few times. J is TRBJ2-7 and V is TRBV4-1, with 9 bases aligning to TRBD1. J was trimmed by 2 bases and V by 2 bases; bases with no gene match: 4. The germline gives CDR1 MGHRA, CDR2 YSYEKL. The CDR3 contains 15 residues. CDR3 sequence: CASSQPGQGTYEQYF. The CDR3 region has the DNA TGCGCCAGCAGCCAACCGGGACAGGGAACCTACGAGCAGTACTTC.

This clone was seen a handful of times. The gene calls are TRBV10-3 and TRBJ1-4; 8 nucleotides match TRBD1. Germline V gives CDR1 ENHRY, CDR2 SYGVKD. This CDR3 comprises 11 residues. The V segment lost 9 bases and the J segment 12 bases; nucleotides outside the gene matches: 6. CDR3 sequence (DNA): TGTGCCATTAGCAGGGGGCGCGAACTGTTTTTT. Translated: CAISRGRELFF.

This clone has ten or more counts. V gene TRBV29-1 combines with J gene TRBJ1-1; 8 nucleotides line up with TRBD1. The CDR3 has 14 amino acids. V shed 6 bases, J shed 4 bases, and the junction held 10 bases outside the gene matches. CDR1 and CDR2 (germline): SQVTM, ANQGSEA. The CDR3 sequence: CSVRPQGAGTEAFF. The CDR3 DNA is TGCAGCGTGCGTCCTCAGGGGGCGGGCACTGAAGCTTTCTTT.

This chain joins TRBV14 and TRBJ2-7, with D tentatively TRBD2 (6 bases). The germline CDR1 and CDR2 sequences are SGHDN and FVKESK. With 0 bases removed from V and 3 bases from J, the gap between germline ends came to 12 bases. The length of the CDR3 is 15 residues. The CDR3 sequence: CASSQDRTMNYEQYF. The CDR3 DNA is TGTGCCAGCAGCCAAGATAGGACTATGAACTACGAGCAGTACTTC.

This clone was observed a few times. The rearrangement links TRBV7-9 to TRBJ2-1; 7 nucleotides match TRBD2. This CDR3 has 14 residues. Germline CDR1 is SEHNR and CDR2 is FQNEAQ (reference sequence). Germline trimming cut 8 bases from V and 6 bases from J; bases unmatched to any gene: 10. The CDR3: CASSLEGGINEQFF. CDR3 DNA sequence: TGTGCCAGCTCCCTAGAGGGAGGGATCAATGAGCAGTTCTTC.

V gene TRBV28 combines with J gene TRBJ1-5; D unresolved. The length of the CDR3 is 13 residues. V lost 10 bases and J 0 bases, leaving 10 bases between the germline ends. CDR1 is MDHEN and CDR2 is SYDVKM in the germline V gene. The CDR3 sequence is CATRRYSNQPQHF. The CDR3 DNA follows: TGTGCCACCCGGAGGTATAGCAATCAGCCCCAGCATTTT. The whole variable domain, remainder taken from reference TRBV28 and TRBJ1-5, is DVKVTQSSRYLVKRTGEKVFLECVQDMDHENMFWYRQDPGLGLRLIYFSYDVKMKEKGDIPEGYSVSREKKERFSLILESASTNQTSMYLCATRRYSNQPQHFGDGTRLSIL.

This clone was found a few times. An end of the junction does not agree with germline; a read error may underlie this. At the DNA level, this CDR3 is encoded by other sequences in the same sample as well. V is TRBV6-6 and J is TRBJ2-7; TRBD1 matches 12 bases. Germline V lookup: CDR1 MNHNY, CDR2 SVGAGI (reference sequence). This CDR3 spans 15 amino acids. This chain's CDR3 is CASRPGTGGLSEQYF. The CDR3 nucleotides read TGCGCCAGCAGGCCCGGGACAGGGGGCTTGAGCGAGCAGTACTTC.

As DNA, the CDR3 is TGTGCCAGCAAGCTTTCGGAGGGCAATCAGCCCCAGCATTTT. This translates into CASKLSEGNQPQHF. The rearrangement uses TRBV2 and TRBJ1-5; D is unclear. V gave up 7 bases and J gave up 2 bases, with 12 bases separating them. Looked up from germline, CDR1 is SNHLY and CDR2 is FYNNEI. The CDR3 contains 14 residues.

This clone was observed a handful of times. The chain joins TRBV11-3 to TRBJ2-2, with D perhaps matching TRBD2 (6 bases). CDR3 length: 14 residues. The V end was cut by 5 bases, the J end by 4 bases, with 11 bases between. Germline V gives CDR1 SGHNT, CDR2 YENEEA. This CDR3 reads CASSPQGGTGELFF. As DNA, the CDR3 is TGTGCCAGCAGCCCCCAGGGAGGCACCGGGGAGCTGTTTTTT.

CDR3 in DNA: TGTGCCAGCCGACTAGCGGATTCTCAAGAGACCCAGTACTTC. As protein: CASRLADSQETQYF. The chain links TRBV28 to TRBJ2-5, with TRBD2 identical over 9 bases. Per the germline V gene, CDR1 is MDHEN and CDR2 is SYDVKM. J gave up 2 bases and V 8 bases, and 6 bases lay outside the gene matches. The length of the CDR3 is 14 residues. The whole variable domain, remainder taken from reference TRBV28 and TRBJ2-5, is DVKVTQSSRYLVKRTGEKVFLECVQDMDHENMFWYRQDPGLGLRLIYFSYDVKMKEKGDIPEGYSVSREKKERFSLILESASTNQTSMYLCASRLADSQETQYFGPGTRLLVL.

The rearrangement joins TRBV5-1 to TRBJ2-3, with 8 bases identical to TRBD2. This CDR3 spans 17 amino acids. Trimming cost V 1 base and J 3 bases; bases outside gene matches: 10. Germline loops: CDR1 SGHRS, CDR2 YFSETQ. The CDR3 loop reads CASSLLPKREWTDTQYF. CDR3 coding DNA: TGCGCCAGCAGCTTGCTACCGAAGCGGGAGTGGACAGATACGCAGTATTTT.